This T cell receptor (beta chain) was identified during a study of blood T cell repertoires in COVID-19. Study-wide background: The United States, Italy and Spain provided the acute and convalescent COVID-19 samples. T cells, B-cell-depleted T cells, or PBMCs supplied cDNA or gDNA.

TCRdb's table, derived via immunoSEQ multiplex PCR, lists solely in-frame clones and lacks some. The sample records about 170,000 clones, around 85% being singletons. CDR1 MNHEY and CDR2 SVGAGI come from the germline V gene. With 0 bases clipped from V and 6 bases from J, the junction kept 5 bases outside the gene matches. This CDR3 is 15 amino acids long. This chain connects TRBV6-5 to TRBJ1-5; TRBD1 matches at 7 bases. The source is a man aged 55 to 70 who had recovered from COVID-19. Sequencing was performed on peripheral blood. The CDR3 here is CASSYSTTGSQPQHF. CDR3 DNA: TGTGCCAGCAGTTACTCCACGACAGGGAGTCAGCCCCAGCATTTT.